A selection of T cell receptor beta chains follows, all from one sample in a study of T cell responses to AZD1222 COVID-19 vaccine. The repertoire was sequenced with immunoSEQ multiplex PCR; TCRdb's copy has only in-frame clones and lacks some. This table has roughly 180,000 clones, roughly 91% appearing once. This specimen consisted of peripheral blood, obtained 28 days after the second dose of the MenACWY control vaccine. Source of these receptors: an adult who received the MenACWY meningococcal vaccine as a control. The CDR3 runs from the conserved cysteine through the conserved F or W. A D gene is named only where the DNA matches it firmly. Expanded clones get a size class; other rows say once, few or many, or leave the size out.

clone size,D gene,J gene,V gene,CDR3 DNA,CDR3 protein
-,-,TRBJ1-6,TRBV9,TGTGCCAGCAGCGTAGAACAGAATAATTCACCCCTCCACTTT,CASSVEQNNSPLHF
-,-,TRBJ2-5,TRBV2,TGTGCCAGCAAGCTACAAGAGACCCAGTACTTC,CASKLQETQYF
-,-,TRBJ1-5,TRBV19,TGTGCCAGTAGTGGTCAGGGCCCATATAGCAATCAGCCCCAGCATTTT,CASSGQGPYSNQPQHF
-,-,TRBJ1-4,TRBV7-8,TGTGCCAGCAGCTTAGCGGACAGACCCACAACTAATGAAAAACTGTTTTTT,CASSLADRPTTNEKLFF
-,-,TRBJ1-5,TRBV30,TGTGCCTGGAGTGTATTTTCAGATGCGGCCCAGCATTTT,CAWSVFSDAAQHF
-,TRBD1,TRBJ2-7,TRBV10-1,TGCGCCAGCAGTGGACAGGGCCACGAGCAGTACTTC,CASSGQGHEQYF
-,-,TRBJ1-1,TRBV12-3/TRBV12-4,TGTGCCAGCACCCCGGGGGTGAACACTGAAGCTTTCTTT,CASTPGVNTEAFF
-,-,TRBJ2-7,TRBV7-8,TGTGCCAGCAGCTTATGGGGCGGGGACTACGAGCAGTACTTC,CASSLWGGDYEQYF
-,-,TRBJ1-5,TRBV7-9,TGTGCCAGCAGCCCCCCTGGACAGAGCAATCAGCCCCAGCATTTT,CASSPPGQSNQPQHF
-,TRBD1,TRBJ2-5,TRBV7-2,TGTGCCAGCAGCCTCCCGAGGGGGGGACAGGGAGAGACCCAGTACTTC,CASSLPRGGQGETQYF
-,TRBD1,TRBJ1-2,TRBV7-9,TGTGCCAGCAGCTTAGAGGCCTGGACAGGAAACTATGGCTACACCTTC,CASSLEAWTGNYGYTF
-,-,TRBJ1-1,TRBV27,TGTGCCAGCAGTTCGGGGGGGACTCTGAACACTGAAGCTTTCTTT,CASSSGGTLNTEAFF
-,-,TRBJ2-2,TRBV7-3,TGTGCCAGCAGCCCTCCAGGCAACACCGGGGAGCTGTTTTTT,CASSPPGNTGELFF
-,-,TRBJ1-3,TRBV3-1/TRBV3-2,TGTGCCAGCAGCCAAGTTGTCTACTCTGGAAACACCATATATTTT,CASSQVVYSGNTIYF
once,-,TRBJ1-2,TRBV6-5,TGTGCCAGCAACCCTACACTGGGAGGCTACACCTTC,CASNPTLGGYTF
once,-,TRBJ2-7,TRBV3-1/TRBV3-2,TGTGCCAGCAGCGGGGGAGCGGAGCAGTACTTC,CASSGGAEQYF
-,-,TRBJ1-5,TRBV19,TGTGCCAGTAGTATTTTTGGTCCGGGGCAAAGCAATCAGCCCCAGCATTTT,CASSIFGPGQSNQPQHF
once,-,TRBJ1-5,TRBV19,TGTGCCAGTAGTATCTCTATTTATAGCAATCAGCCCCAGCATTTT,CASSISIYSNQPQHF
-,-,TRBJ2-1,TRBV18,TGTGCCAGCTCATTCGGGACTTACAATGAGCAGTTCTTC,CASSFGTYNEQFF
-,-,TRBJ2-3,TRBV11-3,TGTGCCAGCAGCTTAGCGGGGGCTAGCACAGATACGCAGTATTTT,CASSLAGASTDTQYF
-,TRBD1,TRBJ1-1,TRBV6-1,TGTGCCAGCAGTGAAGTAGGGACAGGGAACACTGAAGCTTTCTTT,CASSEVGTGNTEAFF
once,-,TRBJ1-6,TRBV6-1,TGTGCCAGCAGTGAAAGCCGGGGGGGGGATTCACCCCTCCACTTT,CASSESRGGDSPLHF
once,-,TRBJ1-5,TRBV28,TGTGCCAGCCGAGGCCCCAATCAGCCCCAGCATTTT,CASRGPNQPQHF
once,TRBD1,TRBJ1-5,TRBV7-8,TGTGCCAGCAGCTTAATTGTTGGGACAGGGGTCTATAGCAATCAGCCCCAGCATTTT,CASSLIVGTGVYSNQPQHF
-,-,TRBJ1-5,TRBV12-3/TRBV12-4,TGTGCCAGCAGTTTGACAGATAATCAGCCCCAGCATTTT,CASSLTDNQPQHF
-,-,TRBJ1-2,TRBV28,TGTGCCAGCAGTTTATCCCCTTATGGCTACACCTTC,CASSLSPYGYTF
-,-,TRBJ1-1,TRBV3-1/TRBV3-2,TGTGCCAGCAGTCCCGGGGTGAACACTGAAGCTTTCTTT,CASSPGVNTEAFF
once,-,TRBJ1-2,TRBV5-5,TGTGCCAGCAGCTTGGCCAGGGACGGCTACACCTTC,CASSLARDGYTF
-,TRBD2,TRBJ2-2,TRBV27,TGTGCCAGCCTCCGGCTTAGCGGGGTGGGCGCCGGGGAGCTGTTTTTT,CASLRLSGVGAGELFF
few,TRBD1,TRBJ1-6,TRBV2,TGTGCCAGCCAGGGACAGGGCCTTGGGTCTTCACCCCTCCACTTT,CASQGQGLGSSPLHF
once,TRBD2,TRBJ2-7,TRBV3-1/TRBV3-2,TGTGCCAGCAGCCAAGGAACTAGCGGGGGATACGAGCAGTACTTC,CASSQGTSGGYEQYF
-,-,TRBJ2-7,TRBV6-5,TGTGCCAGCAGTTACTCGTTGCGGGGGCTGTACGAGCAGTACTTC,CASSYSLRGLYEQYF
-,-,TRBJ1-1,TRBV28,TGTGCCAGCAGTTTAGACAGCCCGAGGACTGAAGCTTTCTTT,CASSLDSPRTEAFF
-,-,TRBJ2-6,TRBV27,TGTGCCAGCAGTTCCCGGACACTGTCTGGGGCCAACGTCCTGACTTTC,CASSSRTLSGANVLTF